Below are 27 T cell receptor beta chains sequenced from a single sample in a study of blood T cell repertoires in COVID-19. Sequenced by immunoSEQ multiplex PCR; TCRdb stores in-frame clones only, minus some. This table holds 25,000 to 30,000 clones, almost 85% found once. The sample consisted of peripheral blood. The receptors here all came from a man at least 80 years old with active COVID-19.

This clone was observed a single time. This chain uses TRBV20-1 with TRBJ2-7; TRBD2 aligns across 9 bases. The germline gives CDR1 DFQATT, CDR2 SNEGSKA (reference sequence). The CDR3 is 15 residues long. Losses at the gene ends were 3 bases for V and 2 bases for J; bases not matched to a gene: 8. In DNA form, the CDR3 reads TGCAGTGCTAGTAGGCTAGCGGGGAGGACCTACGAGCAGTACTTC. Translated, it gives CSASRLAGRTYEQYF.

The CDR3 DNA reads TGTGCCAGCAGCTTAGCACAGTCGGTGAGCACCGGGGAGCTGTTTTTT. Translating it yields CASSLAQSVSTGELFF. The gene calls are TRBV7-8 and TRBJ2-2, with D unclear. CDR1 SGHVS and CDR2 FQNEAQ come from the germline V gene. V was cut by 0 bases and J by 4 bases, with 12 bases left in between. This CDR3 contains 16 residues.

This clone is classed as medium-sized (0.01 to 0.1%). This chain uses TRBV4-2 with TRBJ2-7; D remains ambiguous. CDR1 is LGHNA, CDR2 YNFKEQ, per germline. Between the trimmed V and J ends, which lost 0 bases and 4 bases, there was a span of 7 bases. CDR3 length: 13 amino acids. CDR3 sequence (DNA): TGTGCCAGCAGCCAAGAGAGATCTTACGAGCAGTACTTC. It yields the protein CASSQERSYEQYF.

V is TRBV11-2 and J is TRBJ1-4; D might be TRBD1 (5 bases). V shed 6 bases and J shed 0 bases, with 11 bases lying between them. Germline CDR1 and CDR2: SGHAT and FQNNGV. The CDR3 extends over 15 amino acids. The CDR3 region is CASSEWGATNEKLFF. The CDR3 bases are TGTGCCAGCAGTGAATGGGGGGCAACTAATGAAAAACTGTTTTTT.

The chain links TRBV14 to TRBJ1-3; 8 nucleotides agree with TRBD1. The V gene's germline CDR1 is SGHDN and CDR2 FVKESK. The CDR3 spans 18 residues. The junction had 16 bases not matched to a gene; V was cut back by 7 bases and J by 2 bases. This CDR3 is CASTPTGQELWTGNTIYF. For the CDR3, the DNA is TGTGCCAGCACCCCAACGGGACAGGAGCTCTGGACTGGAAACACCATATATTTT.

This clone was observed a few times. This chain links TRBV3-1 (or the pseudogene TRBV3-2) with TRBJ2-5, with 12 nucleotides matching TRBD2. This CDR3 comprises 15 residues. Trimming cost V 2 bases and J 4 bases; bases outside gene matches: 2. The V gene's germline CDR1 is LGHDT and CDR2 YNNKEL (reference sequence). CDR3: CASSQLAGGPETQYF. CDR3 nucleotides: TGTGCCAGCAGCCAACTAGCGGGGGGGCCAGAGACCCAGTACTTC.

The chain uses TRBV5-1 and TRBJ1-1; D is ambiguous. The CDR3 consists of 18 residues. Germline CDR1 SGHRS, CDR2 YFSETQ. Trimming took off 0 bases at V and 3 bases at J, with 21 bases between the two ends. The CDR3 loop reads CASSLEGGSDRVDTEAFF. CDR3 in DNA: TGCGCCAGCAGCTTGGAAGGAGGGTCCGATAGGGTAGACACTGAAGCTTTCTTT.

The chain combines TRBV5-1 with TRBJ2-7; 13 positions agree with TRBD2. V lost 4 bases to trimming and J lost 3 bases; unmatched junction nucleotides: 1. This CDR3 comprises 14 residues. The germline gives CDR1 SGHRS, CDR2 YFSETQ. This CDR3 reads CASSTSGGGYEQYF. The CDR3 DNA reads TGCGCCAGCAGCACTAGCGGGGGGGGCTACGAGCAGTACTTC.

The CDR3 bases are TGTGCCAGCAGTGCTTACAACCAGCCCCAGCATTTT. Translated, it gives CASSAYNQPQHF. The V gene is TRBV2, the J gene TRBJ1-5; D uncertain. In germline, CDR1 is SNHLY, CDR2 FYNNEI. Trimming pared 4 bases from V and 7 bases from J, leaving 8 bases between. The CDR3 runs to 12 residues.

V is TRBV6-5 and J is TRBJ1-4; D is perhaps TRBD1 (6 bases). CDR1 and CDR2 (germline): MNHEY, SVGAGI. The CDR3 is made up of 13 amino acids. Trimming took off 6 bases at V and 8 bases at J, with 13 bases between the two ends. Here the CDR3 DNA reads TGTGCCAGCAGCCGGACAGTCGGGGAAAAACTGTTTTTT. Protein sequence: CASSRTVGEKLFF.

This rearrangement joins TRBV27 to TRBJ2-5; tentatively, D is TRBD1 (6 bases). The V and J ends lost 5 bases and 4 bases respectively, with 20 bases between them. This CDR3 comprises 16 residues. Germline loops: CDR1 MNHEY, CDR2 SMNVEV (reference sequence). CDR3: CASSPTGLGAGETQYF. The CDR3 DNA sequence: TGTGCCAGCAGTCCCACTGGACTGGGGGCGGGAGAGACCCAGTACTTC.

The chain is built from TRBV5-6 and TRBJ1-3; 9 nucleotides line up with TRBD1. The CDR3 has 16 amino acids. Germline V lookup: CDR1 SGHDT, CDR2 YYEEEE. The ends lost 4 bases at V and 6 bases at J; junction bases unmatched: 11. The CDR3 sequence is CASSPVGQGFANTIYF. The DNA of the CDR3 is TGTGCCAGCAGCCCTGTGGGACAGGGTTTTGCAAACACCATATATTTT.

The chain recombines TRBV29-1 with TRBJ2-7; 9 positions match TRBD1. This CDR3 is built from 15 residues. From germline, CDR1 is SQVTM and CDR2 ANQGSEA. V gave up 4 bases and J gave up 1 base; unmatched junction bases: 8. The CDR3 DNA follows: TGCAGCGTTGGGGGCTCGGGACAGGGTTCCTACGAGCAGTACTTC. It codes for CSVGGSGQGSYEQYF.

The chain employs TRBV4-2 and TRBJ1-1, with 7 positions matching TRBD1. V shed 1 base, J shed 5 bases, and the junction held 10 bases outside the gene matches. Germline V CDR1 and CDR2: LGHNA, YNFKEQ. This CDR3 is built from 16 residues. The CDR3 loop is CASSQVVRGSGTEAFF. CDR3 coding DNA: TGTGCCAGCAGCCAAGTAGTCAGGGGGAGTGGAACTGAAGCTTTCTTT.

This clone has only a few counts. V usage is TRBV5-4 and J usage is TRBJ1-2, with 8 bases fitting TRBD1. V lost 3 bases, J lost 5 bases, and 12 bases stayed unmatched. Germline V CDR1 and CDR2: SGHNT, YYREEE (reference sequence). There are 16 residues in the CDR3. DNA for the CDR3: TGTGCCAGCAGCTCAACTGGGACAGGTGATAAATATGGCTACACCTTC. Amino acid sequence: CASSSTGTGDKYGYTF.

The chain joins TRBV7-6 to TRBJ2-3; perhaps TRBD1 as D (6 bases). CDR1 is SGHVS, CDR2 FNYEAQ, per germline. The CDR3 consists of 15 residues. V gave up 6 bases and J gave up 3 bases, with 16 bases separating them. CDR3: CASRRWAGVTDTQYF. DNA of the CDR3: TGTGCCAGCAGACGGTGGGCAGGGGTTACAGATACGCAGTATTTT. The variable domain in full, with the rest retrieved from reference TRBV7-6 and TRBJ2-3, is GAGVSQSPRYKVTKRGQDVALRCDPISGHVSLYWYRQALGQGPEFLTYFNYEAQQDKSGLPNDRFSAERPEGSISTLTIQRTEQRDSAMYRCASRRWAGVTDTQYFGPGTRLTVL.

The rearrangement links TRBV18 to TRBJ2-6, with TRBD1 matching over 10 bases. V lost 3 bases and J lost 3; bases outside the gene matches: 14. The germline CDR1 and CDR2 sequences are KGHSH and LQKENI. The CDR3 runs 20 residues. CDR3 nucleotides: TGTGCCAGCTCACCTGAGACAGGGGGCACGTATTCGGGTGGGGCCAACGTCCTGACTTTC. This gives the protein CASSPETGGTYSGGANVLTF.

The V gene is TRBV3-1 (or the pseudogene TRBV3-2), the J gene TRBJ2-7; 10 positions agree with TRBD1. The V gene end was trimmed by 4 bases and the J gene end by 6 bases; junction bases not matched to a gene: 6. The CDR3 totals 14 residues. Germline CDR1 and CDR2: LGHDT and YNNKEL (reference sequence). The chain's CDR3 is CASSRGQGFFEQYF. The CDR3, as DNA: TGTGCCAGCAGCCGGGGACAGGGGTTCTTCGAGCAGTACTTC.

J is TRBJ1-5 and V is TRBV6-7, with a tentative D call TRBD1 (5 bases). TRBV6-7 is an ORF for which the function is uncertain. The CDR3 loop spans 14 amino acids. Trimming took off 7 bases at V and 1 base at J, with 11 bases between the two ends. In DNA form, the CDR3 reads TGTGCCAGCACCACGGGGGACAGCAATCAGCCCCAGCATTTT. This encodes CASTTGDSNQPQHF.

V and J are TRBV30 and TRBJ2-2; 9 nucleotides match TRBD2. The germline CDR1 and CDR2 sequences are GTSNPN and SVGIG (reference sequence). The CDR3 covers 14 residues. V lost 3 bases, J lost 1 base, and 0 bases stayed unmatched. CDR3 sequence: CAWRRGGNTGELFF. Written as DNA, the CDR3 is TGTGCCTGGAGGCGGGGGGGGAACACCGGGGAGCTGTTTTTT.

This CDR3 reads CASRHRTGARSTEAFF. CDR3 nucleotide sequence: TGTGCCAGCAGGCACCGGACAGGGGCGCGGTCCACTGAAGCTTTCTTT. The V call is TRBV2, the J call TRBJ1-1, with 9 bases identical to TRBD1. Germline V gene sequence: CDR1 SNHLY, CDR2 FYNNEI. With 6 bases clipped from V and 4 bases from J, the junction kept 12 bases outside the gene matches. This CDR3 is built from 16 residues.

This chain links TRBV18 with TRBJ1-1; tentatively, D is TRBD1 (6 bases). Germline V gene sequence: CDR1 KGHSH, CDR2 LQKENI. With 4 bases removed from V and 3 bases from J, the gap between germline ends came to 12 bases. CDR3 length equals 14 residues. CDR3 in amino acids: CASSLKQGYTEAFF. For the CDR3, the DNA is TGTGCCAGCTCACTGAAACAGGGATACACTGAAGCTTTCTTT.

The genes are TRBV5-1 and TRBJ1-2, with TRBD1 matching over 9 bases. The trim removed 0 bases at V and 3 bases at J, leaving 6 bases unmatched. This CDR3 contains 16 residues. The V gene's germline CDR1 is SGHRS and CDR2 YFSETQ. In nucleotides, the CDR3 is TGCGCCAGCAGCTTGGCCGGGACAGGGTTGCACTATGGCTACACCTTC. Translation: CASSLAGTGLHYGYTF.

This chain links TRBV27 with TRBJ2-3; D perhaps matches TRBD1 (6 bases). Trimming cost V 2 bases and J 5 bases, with 11 bases left between them. In germline, CDR1 is MNHEY, CDR2 SMNVEV (reference sequence). CDR3 size: 14 residues. CDR3 nucleotides: TGTGCCAGCAGTTTAATAGGGGGTCAAGATACGCAGTATTTT. This codes for CASSLIGGQDTQYF.

The rearrangement links TRBV5-4 to TRBJ2-5, with 7 bases fitting TRBD1. V was clipped by 3 bases and J by 5 bases; unmatched bases: 7. Per the germline V gene, CDR1 is SGHNT and CDR2 is YYREEE (reference sequence). This CDR3 has 14 amino acids. CDR3 amino acids: CASSYAGGGETQYF. CDR3 bases: TGTGCCAGCAGCTACGCAGGGGGTGGGGAGACCCAGTACTTC.

The chain employs TRBV25-1 and TRBJ2-7; 9 positions agree with TRBD1. V lost 6 bases to trimming and J lost 3 bases; unmatched junction nucleotides: 6. The CDR3 length is 14 residues. The germline V gene encodes CDR1 MGHDK and CDR2 SYGVNS. The CDR3 reads CASRGQGRGYEQYF. The CDR3 DNA reads as TGTGCCAGCAGGGGACAGGGTAGGGGCTACGAGCAGTACTTC.

V is TRBV11-2 and J is TRBJ2-4; tentative D call: TRBD2 (5 bases). Trimming took off 6 bases at V and 1 base at J, with 13 bases between the two ends. The CDR3 covers 15 residues. Germline loops: CDR1 SGHAT, CDR2 FQNNGV. For the CDR3, the DNA is TGTGCCAGCAGTTTCCGGGGAGAGGCCAAAAACATTCAGTACTTC. It is translated as CASSFRGEAKNIQYF.